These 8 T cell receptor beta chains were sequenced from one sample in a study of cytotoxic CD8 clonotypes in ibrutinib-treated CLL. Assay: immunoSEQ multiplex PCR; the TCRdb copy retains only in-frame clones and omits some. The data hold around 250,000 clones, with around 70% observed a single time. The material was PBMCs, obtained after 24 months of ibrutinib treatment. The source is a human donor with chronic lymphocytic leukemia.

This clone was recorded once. The CDR3 protein is CASSYSRSGSNQPQHF. The CDR3, as DNA: TGTGCCAGCAGTTACTCTCGATCGGGGAGCAATCAGCCCCAGCATTTT. The chain is built from TRBV6-5 and TRBJ1-5, with D hard to call. Trimming removed 0 bases from V and 1 base from J, with 10 bases in between. The CDR3 loop spans 16 amino acids. Germline assignment: CDR1 MNHEY and CDR2 SVGAGI.

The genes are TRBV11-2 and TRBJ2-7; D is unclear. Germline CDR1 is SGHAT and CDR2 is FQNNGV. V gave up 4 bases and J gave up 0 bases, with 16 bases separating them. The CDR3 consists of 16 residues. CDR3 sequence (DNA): TGTGCCAGCAGCTCAGTCGGTGTTGGAAGCTCCTACGAGCAGTACTTC. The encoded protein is CASSSVGVGSSYEQYF.

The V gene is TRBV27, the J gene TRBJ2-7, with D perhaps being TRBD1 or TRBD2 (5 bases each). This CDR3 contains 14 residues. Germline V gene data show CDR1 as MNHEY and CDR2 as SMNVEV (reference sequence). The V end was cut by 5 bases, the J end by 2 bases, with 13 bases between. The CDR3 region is CASSQYGTTYEQYF. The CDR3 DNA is TGTGCCAGCAGTCAATACGGGACGACCTACGAGCAGTACTTC.

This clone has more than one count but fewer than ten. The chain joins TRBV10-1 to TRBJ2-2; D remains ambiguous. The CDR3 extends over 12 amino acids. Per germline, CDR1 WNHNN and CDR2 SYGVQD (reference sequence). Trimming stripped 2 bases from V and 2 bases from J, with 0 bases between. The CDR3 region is CASSENTGELFF. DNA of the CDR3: TGCGCCAGCAGTGAGAACACCGGGGAGCTGTTTTTT.

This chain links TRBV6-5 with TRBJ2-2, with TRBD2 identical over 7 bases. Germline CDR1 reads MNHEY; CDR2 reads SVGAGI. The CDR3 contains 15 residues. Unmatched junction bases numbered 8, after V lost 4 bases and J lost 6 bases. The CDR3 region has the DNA TGTGCCAGCAGTTTGGGAGGGAGCTTGGCCGGGGAGCTGTTTTTT. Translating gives CASSLGGSLAGELFF.

CDR3 coding DNA: TGTGCCAGCAGTTGGCGGGTGGCCTACGAGCAGTACTTC. Translating gives CASSWRVAYEQYF. This chain connects TRBV27 to TRBJ2-7; tentative D call: TRBD2 (5 bases). The CDR3 length is 13 residues. CDR1 is MNHEY and CDR2 is SMNVEV in the germline V gene (reference sequence). Trimming stripped 4 bases from V and 2 bases from J, with 9 bases between.

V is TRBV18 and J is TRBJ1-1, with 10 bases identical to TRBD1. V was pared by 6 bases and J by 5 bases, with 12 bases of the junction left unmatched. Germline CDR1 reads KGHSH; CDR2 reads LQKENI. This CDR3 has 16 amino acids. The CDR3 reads CASSQDRGHRMTEAFF. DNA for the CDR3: TGTGCCAGCTCCCAAGACAGGGGGCATCGGATGACTGAAGCTTTCTTT.

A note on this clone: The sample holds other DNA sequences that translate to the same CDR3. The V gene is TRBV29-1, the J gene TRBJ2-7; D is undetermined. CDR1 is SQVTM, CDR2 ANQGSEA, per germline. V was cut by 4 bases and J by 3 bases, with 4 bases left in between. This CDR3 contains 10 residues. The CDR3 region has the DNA TGCAGCGTTGGGGGCTACGAGCAGTACTTC. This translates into CSVGGYEQYF.